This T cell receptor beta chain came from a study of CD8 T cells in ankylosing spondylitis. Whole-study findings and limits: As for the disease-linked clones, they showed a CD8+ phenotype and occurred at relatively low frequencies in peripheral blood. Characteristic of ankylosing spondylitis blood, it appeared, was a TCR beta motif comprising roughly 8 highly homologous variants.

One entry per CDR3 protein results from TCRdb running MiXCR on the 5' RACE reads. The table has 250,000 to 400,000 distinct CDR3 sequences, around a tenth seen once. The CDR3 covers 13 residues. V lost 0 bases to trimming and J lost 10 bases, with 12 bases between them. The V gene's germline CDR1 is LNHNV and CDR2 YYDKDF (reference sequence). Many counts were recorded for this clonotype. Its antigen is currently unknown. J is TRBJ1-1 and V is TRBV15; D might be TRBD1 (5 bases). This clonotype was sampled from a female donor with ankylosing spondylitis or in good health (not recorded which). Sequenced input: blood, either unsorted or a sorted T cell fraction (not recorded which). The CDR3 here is CATSRDLPGRAFF. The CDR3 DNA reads TGTGCCACCAGCAGAGATCTCCCAGGGCGAGCTTTCTTT.